One sample yielded the 22 T cell receptor beta chains listed below, sequenced in a study of T-cell memory formation after mild COVID-19. Via MiXCR, TCRdb re-called the 5' RACE reads, giving one row per CDR3 protein. The sample lists 350,000 to 450,000 distinct CDR3 sequences; roughly 24% were seen once. The material sequenced was PBMCs or a T cell subset sorted from them (not recorded which). Receptors originate from an adult woman who had mild COVID-19 (a few samples of this study predate the infection). Cell type and time point are not known.

This chain joins TRBV6-1 and TRBJ2-5; 7 bases align to TRBD2. This CDR3 has 15 residues. Trimming removed 6 bases from V and 5 bases from J; junction bases left unmatched: 12. The germline gives CDR1 MNHNS, CDR2 SASEGT. The chain's CDR3 is CASRREGSNQETQYF. In DNA form, the CDR3 reads TGTGCCAGCAGGAGGGAGGGATCTAATCAGGAGACCCAGTACTTC.

J is TRBJ2-7 and V is TRBV6-2 or TRBV6-3; 8 bases are a match to TRBD2. The V gene's germline CDR1 is MNHEY and CDR2 SVGEGT. After removal of 2 bases from V and 0 bases from J, the junction contained 6 bases not matched to a gene. CDR3 size: 16 residues. The CDR3 spells CASSYGAGAVSYEQYF. CDR3 DNA sequence: TGTGCCAGCAGTTACGGAGCGGGAGCGGTCTCCTACGAGCAGTACTTC.

The chain employs TRBV5-1 and TRBJ1-1, with D possibly being TRBD1 (6 bases). In germline, CDR1 is SGHRS, CDR2 YFSETQ. V was shortened by 4 bases and J by 8 bases, with 24 bases between the two germline ends. The CDR3 loop spans 16 amino acids. CDR3 region: CASSEVPSGQPVEAFF. Written as DNA, the CDR3 is TGCGCCAGCAGCGAAGTTCCGTCCGGACAGCCTGTAGAAGCTTTCTTT.

This clonotype was recorded a few times. The genes are TRBV21-1 and TRBJ2-4; the table's D call, TRBD1, has no DNA check behind it. TRBV21-1 is a listed pseudogene. This CDR3 spans 14 amino acids. CDR3 loop: CASSGRRGRNIQYF. The CDR3 DNA sequence: TGTGCCAGCAGCGGACGGCGCGGCAGAAACATTCAGTACTTC.

This clonotype turned up a few times. The chain carries TRBV5-1 and TRBJ2-1; 10 bases agree with TRBD2. Trimming at V came to 0 bases and at J to 3 bases, leaving 6 bases not matched to a gene. The CDR3 spans 17 residues. Germline CDR1 and CDR2: SGHRS and YFSETQ. CDR3 DNA: TGCGCCAGCAGCTTGGGGGCTAGCGGGAGAGTCTACAATGAGCAGTTCTTC. Translating it yields CASSLGASGRVYNEQFF.

This clonotype was found a few times. V usage is TRBV2 and J usage is TRBJ1-6; D possibly corresponds to TRBD1 (5 bases). There are 13 residues in the CDR3. Germline CDR1 is SNHLY and CDR2 is FYNNEI. V lost 3 bases and J lost 11, with 11 bases in between. This CDR3 is CASSEDLGAPLHF. Written as DNA, the CDR3 is TGTGCCAGCAGTGAGGATTTGGGGGCACCCCTCCACTTT.

This clonotype appeared many times. The V gene is TRBV5-1, the J gene TRBJ2-7; 12 bases map to TRBD1. Per germline, CDR1 SGHRS and CDR2 YFSETQ. The CDR3 is 17 residues long. The V gene end was trimmed by 0 bases and the J gene end by 3 bases; junction bases not matched to a gene: 7. The DNA of the CDR3 is TGCGCCAGCAGCTTGGGGGGACAGGGGGCCCCCCTCTACGAGCAGTACTTC. This gives the protein CASSLGGQGAPLYEQYF.

In its sample, this clonotype was seen a few times. V and J are TRBV7-2 and TRBJ1-5, with D perhaps TRBD1 (5 bases). The length of the CDR3 is 14 residues. Trimming removed 1 base from V and 5 bases from J, with 9 bases in between. CDR1 and CDR2 from the germline V gene are SGHTA and FQGNSA. DNA of the CDR3: TGTGCCAGCAGCTTAGGGGACTCTCATCAGCCCCAGCATTTT. Protein sequence: CASSLGDSHQPQHF.

This clonotype was observed a few times. V usage is TRBV7-6 and J usage is TRBJ2-1; D might be TRBD1 (6 bases). The V gene lost 1 base and the J gene lost 5 bases, with 15 bases spanning the gap. Germline V CDR1 and CDR2: SGHVS, FNYEAQ. This CDR3 is 16 amino acids long. The CDR3 nucleotides are TGTGCCAGCAGCTTAGTGGCCAGGACAGTAGACAATGAGCAGTTCTTC. This translates into CASSLVARTVDNEQFF.

This clonotype is labeled medium-sized (0.01 to 0.1%). The chain recombines TRBV5-1 with TRBJ2-5; unclear D gene. Germline CDR1 reads SGHRS; CDR2 reads YFSETQ. Trimming left V 1 base short and J 5 bases short, with 12 bases between. There are 14 residues in the CDR3. Here the CDR3 DNA reads TGCGCCAGCAGCTTGTTCATCTACGAGGAGACCCAGTACTTC. Amino acid sequence: CASSLFIYEETQYF.

At least ten counts were recorded for this clonotype. The chain joins TRBV20-1 to TRBJ2-1; 8 positions match TRBD1. Germline V CDR1 and CDR2: DFQATT, SNEGSKA (reference sequence). After removal of 7 bases from V and 4 bases from J, the junction contained 12 bases not matched to a gene. The CDR3 extends over 15 amino acids. In nucleotides, the CDR3 is TGCAGTGTCCCCGACTACAGGGGGTTGTACAATGAGCAGTTCTTC. This sequence encodes CSVPDYRGLYNEQFF.

The genes are TRBV7-2 and TRBJ1-2, with a weak D call TRBD1 (5 bases). V was trimmed by 7 bases and J by 0 bases, leaving 15 bases between them. Germline V gene sequence: CDR1 SGHTA, CDR2 FQGNSA. The CDR3 loop spans 15 amino acids. DNA of the CDR3: TGTGCCAGCACGAGGGATTTGACAGCTAACTATGGCTACACCTTC. Protein sequence: CASTRDLTANYGYTF.

This sequence joins TRBV7-3 and TRBJ2-5, with 7 bases matching TRBD1. V was pared by 3 bases and J by 3 bases, with 7 bases of the junction left unmatched. Germline-derived CDR1 and CDR2 are SGHTA and FQGTGA. This CDR3 region has 15 residues. The CDR3 is CASSFLQGPEETQYF. The CDR3 DNA reads as TGTGCCAGCAGCTTCCTACAGGGGCCAGAAGAGACCCAGTACTTC.

The chain uses TRBV6-1 and TRBJ1-2, with 7 bases fitting TRBD1. J was trimmed by 4 bases and V by 4 bases; bases with no gene match: 15. From germline, CDR1 is MNHNS and CDR2 SASEGT. This CDR3 spans 17 amino acids. The CDR3 spells CASSAPLGQAWGYGYTF. The CDR3 nucleotides are TGTGCCAGCAGTGCCCCACTCGGACAGGCCTGGGGCTATGGCTACACCTTC.

This clonotype was counted at least ten times. The chain has TRBV12-3 or TRBV12-4 and TRBJ2-1; D perhaps matches TRBD2 (5 bases). V dropped 6 bases and J dropped 4 bases, with 16 bases sitting between them. The CDR3 sequence is 15 residues long. This chain's CDR3 is CASSPTGGTYNEQFF. The CDR3 region has the DNA TGTGCCAGCAGCCCAACTGGAGGCACATACAATGAGCAGTTCTTC.

This clonotype occurred a few times. The V and J genes are TRBV24-1 and TRBJ2-4; no reliable D call. With 8 bases removed from V and 3 bases from J, the gap between germline ends came to 10 bases. CDR1 is KGHDR and CDR2 is SFDVKD in the germline V gene. The CDR3 extends over 13 amino acids. Here the CDR3 DNA reads TGTGCCACCACGGTCCGGGTCAAAAACATTCAGTACTTC. Its translation is CATTVRVKNIQYF.

This clonotype was recorded at least ten times. The chain employs TRBV7-3 and TRBJ2-1, with TRBD2 identical over 8 bases. V trimming: 4 bases; J trimming: 4 bases; junction bases outside the gene matches: 15. The CDR3 has 18 residues. In germline, CDR1 is SGHTA, CDR2 FQGTGA. The CDR3 coding sequence is TGTGCCAGCAGCTCTTCTCCGGGCGGGGGGTTCAAGTACAATGAGCAGTTCTTC. Encoded protein: CASSSSPGGGFKYNEQFF.

This clonotype was found a few times. This chain links TRBV5-1 with TRBJ2-2, with TRBD1 matching over 7 bases. V was clipped by 1 base and J by 6 bases; unmatched bases: 6. CDR3 length: 15 amino acids. Germline V gives CDR1 SGHRS, CDR2 YFSETQ. This chain's CDR3 is CASSLIGTEAGELFF. CDR3 nucleotide sequence: TGCGCCAGCAGCTTGATAGGGACAGAGGCCGGGGAGCTGTTTTTT.

This clonotype occurred a few times. The genes are TRBV20-1 and TRBJ1-5; D is undetermined. V gave up 6 bases and J gave up 0 bases, with 9 bases separating them. This CDR3 contains 13 residues. Germline lookup yields CDR1 DFQATT and CDR2 SNEGSKA (reference sequence). The CDR3 here is CSAKADSNQPQHF. The DNA for the CDR3 is TGCAGTGCGAAGGCCGATAGCAATCAGCCCCAGCATTTT.

This clonotype occurred a few times. The rearrangement uses TRBV7-3 and TRBJ2-3; 10 positions match TRBD2. The V and J ends lost 1 base and 7 bases, in that order; junction bases with no gene match: 5. Germline V CDR1 and CDR2: SGHTA, FQGTGA. CDR3 size: 15 residues. The CDR3 coding sequence is TGTGCCAGCAGCTTAAATGCACTAGCGGGGAATACGCAGTATTTT. Its protein product is CASSLNALAGNTQYF.

CDR3 sequence reads: CASSDEGLGTGELFF. As DNA, the CDR3 is TGTGCCAGCAGTGACGAGGGGCTTGGCACCGGGGAGCTGTTTTTT. The chain combines TRBV2 with TRBJ2-2; tentatively, D is TRBD1 or TRBD2 (5 bases each). Per the germline V gene, CDR1 is SNHLY and CDR2 is FYNNEI. V lost 3 bases and J 4 bases, leaving 12 bases between the germline ends. The CDR3 covers 15 residues.

V is TRBV30 and J is TRBJ2-1; 8 bases are shared with TRBD2. CDR1 GTSNPN and CDR2 SVGIG come from the germline V gene (reference sequence). This CDR3 is 13 amino acids long. Trimming at V came to 7 bases and at J to 8 bases, leaving 10 bases not matched to a gene. The CDR3 DNA reads as TGTGCCTTTGCGGGAGGCGAGAAGGATGAGCAGTTCTTC. Translated, it gives CAFAGGEKDEQFF.